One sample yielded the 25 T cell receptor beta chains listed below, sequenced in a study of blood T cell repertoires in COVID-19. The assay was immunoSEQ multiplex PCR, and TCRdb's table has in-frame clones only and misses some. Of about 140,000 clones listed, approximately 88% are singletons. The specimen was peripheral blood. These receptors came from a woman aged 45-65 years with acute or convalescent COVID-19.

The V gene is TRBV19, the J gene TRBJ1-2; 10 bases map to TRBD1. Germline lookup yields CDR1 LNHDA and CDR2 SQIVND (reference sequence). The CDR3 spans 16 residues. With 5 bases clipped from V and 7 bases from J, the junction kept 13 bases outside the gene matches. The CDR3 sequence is CASSSPPGQGNRGYTF. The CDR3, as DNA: TGTGCCAGTAGTTCCCCTCCGGGACAGGGGAACCGTGGCTACACCTTC.

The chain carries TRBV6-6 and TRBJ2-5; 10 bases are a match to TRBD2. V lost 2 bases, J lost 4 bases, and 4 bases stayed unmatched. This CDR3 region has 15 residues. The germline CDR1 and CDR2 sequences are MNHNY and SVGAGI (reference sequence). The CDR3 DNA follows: TGTGCCAGCAGTTACCTGCTAGCGGGGGCAGAGACCCAGTACTTC. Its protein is CASSYLLAGAETQYF.

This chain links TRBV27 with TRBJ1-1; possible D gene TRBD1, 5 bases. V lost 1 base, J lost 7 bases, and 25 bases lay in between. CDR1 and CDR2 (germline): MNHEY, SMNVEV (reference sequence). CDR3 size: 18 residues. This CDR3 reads CASSLLTGGIPAYGEAFF. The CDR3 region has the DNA TGTGCCAGCAGTTTATTAACCGGGGGGATCCCGGCCTACGGTGAAGCTTTCTTT.

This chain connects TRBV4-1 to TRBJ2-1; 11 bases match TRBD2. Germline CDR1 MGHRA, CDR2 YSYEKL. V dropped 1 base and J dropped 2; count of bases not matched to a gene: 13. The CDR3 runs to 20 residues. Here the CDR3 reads CASSQVALAGVIRTYNEQFF. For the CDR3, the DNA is TGCGCCAGCAGCCAAGTAGCACTAGCGGGAGTAATAAGGACCTACAATGAGCAGTTCTTC.

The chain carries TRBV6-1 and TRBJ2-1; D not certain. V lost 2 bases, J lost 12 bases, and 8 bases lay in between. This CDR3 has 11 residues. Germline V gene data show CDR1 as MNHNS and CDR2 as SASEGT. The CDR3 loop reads CASSELYVQFF. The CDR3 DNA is TGTGCCAGCAGTGAACTGTATGTGCAGTTCTTC.

The CDR3 region has the DNA TGTGCCAGCAGCTTCAGGGGTGAAAACACCATATATTTT. It specifies CASSFRGENTIYF. The rearrangement links TRBV7-2 to TRBJ1-3; tentative D call: TRBD1 (6 bases). The length of the CDR3 is 13 residues. V was clipped by 3 bases and J by 6 bases, with 9 bases between them. CDR1 SGHTA and CDR2 FQGNSA come from the germline V gene.

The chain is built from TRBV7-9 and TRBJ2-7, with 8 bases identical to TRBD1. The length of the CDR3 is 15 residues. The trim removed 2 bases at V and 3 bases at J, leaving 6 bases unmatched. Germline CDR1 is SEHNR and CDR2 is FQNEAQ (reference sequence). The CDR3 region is CASSLQGALNYEQYF. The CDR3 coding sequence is TGTGCCAGCAGCTTACAGGGGGCCCTCAACTACGAGCAGTACTTC.

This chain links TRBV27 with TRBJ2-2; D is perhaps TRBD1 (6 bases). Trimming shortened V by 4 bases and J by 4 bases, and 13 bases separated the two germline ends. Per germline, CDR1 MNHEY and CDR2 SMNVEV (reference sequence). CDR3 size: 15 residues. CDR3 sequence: CASSSLQGFTGELFF. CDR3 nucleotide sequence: TGTGCCAGCAGTTCGTTGCAGGGGTTCACCGGGGAGCTGTTTTTT.

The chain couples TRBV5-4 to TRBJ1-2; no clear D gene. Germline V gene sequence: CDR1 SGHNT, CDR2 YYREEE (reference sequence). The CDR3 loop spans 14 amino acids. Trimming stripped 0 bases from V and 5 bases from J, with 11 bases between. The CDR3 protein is CASSLEISTYGYTF. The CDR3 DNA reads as TGTGCCAGCAGCTTGGAGATCAGTACATATGGCTACACCTTC.

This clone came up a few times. This CDR3 is CASSPPGQGAPTEAFF. CDR3 sequence (DNA): TGTGCCAGCTCACCACCGGGGCAGGGGGCGCCCACTGAAGCTTTCTTT. This chain joins TRBV18 and TRBJ1-1; 8 bases agree with TRBD1. The ends lost 0 bases at V and 4 bases at J; junction bases unmatched: 7. Per the germline V gene, CDR1 is KGHSH and CDR2 is LQKENI. The CDR3 is 16 amino acids.

CDR3 DNA sequence: TGTGCCAGCAGCTCGTGGGGACAAATCATGAACACTGAAGCTTTCTTT. It codes for CASSSWGQIMNTEAFF. The rearrangement joins TRBV7-9 to TRBJ1-1, with a tentative D call TRBD1 (6 bases). CDR1 and CDR2 (germline): SEHNR, FQNEAQ (reference sequence). V shed 4 bases and J shed 0 bases, with 15 bases lying between them. CDR3 length: 16 amino acids.

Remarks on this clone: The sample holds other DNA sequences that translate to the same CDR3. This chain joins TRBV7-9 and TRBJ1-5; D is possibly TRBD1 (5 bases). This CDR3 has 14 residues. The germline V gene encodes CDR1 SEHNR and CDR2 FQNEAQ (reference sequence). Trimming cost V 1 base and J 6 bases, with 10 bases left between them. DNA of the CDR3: TGTGCCAGCAGCTTAGGGCAGGGAGGTCAGCCCCAGCATTTT. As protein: CASSLGQGGQPQHF.

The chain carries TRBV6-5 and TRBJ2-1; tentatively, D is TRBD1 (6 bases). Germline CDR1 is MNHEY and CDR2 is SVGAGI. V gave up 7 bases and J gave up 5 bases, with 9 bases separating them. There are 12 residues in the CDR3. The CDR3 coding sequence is TGTGCCAGCAAGGCAGGGGACAATGAGCAGTTCTTC. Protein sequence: CASKAGDNEQFF.

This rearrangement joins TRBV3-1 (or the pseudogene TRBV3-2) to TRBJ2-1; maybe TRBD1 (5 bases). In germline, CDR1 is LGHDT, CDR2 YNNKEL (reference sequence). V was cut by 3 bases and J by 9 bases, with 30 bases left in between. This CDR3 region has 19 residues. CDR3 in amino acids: CASSQYQGSVAGQVPEQFF. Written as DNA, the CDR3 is TGTGCCAGCAGCCAGTATCAGGGTTCGGTGGCTGGTCAGGTGCCTGAGCAGTTCTTC.

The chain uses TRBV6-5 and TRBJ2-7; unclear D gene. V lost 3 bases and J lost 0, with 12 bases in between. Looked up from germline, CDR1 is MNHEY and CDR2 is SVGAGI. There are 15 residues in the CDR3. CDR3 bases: TGTGCCAGCAGTTATTCTGCAATCGGCTCCTACGAGCAGTACTTC. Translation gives CASSYSAIGSYEQYF.

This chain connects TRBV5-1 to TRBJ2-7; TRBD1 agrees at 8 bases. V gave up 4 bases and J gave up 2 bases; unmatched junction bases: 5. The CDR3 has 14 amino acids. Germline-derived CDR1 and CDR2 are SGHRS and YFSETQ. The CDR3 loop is CASSRPGQAYEQYF. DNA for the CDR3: TGCGCCAGCAGCCGACCGGGACAGGCCTACGAGCAGTACTTC.

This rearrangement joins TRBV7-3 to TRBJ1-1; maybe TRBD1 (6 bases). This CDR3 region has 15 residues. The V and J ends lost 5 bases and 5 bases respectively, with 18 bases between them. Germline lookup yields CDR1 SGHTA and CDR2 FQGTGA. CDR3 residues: CASSTLPGGGTEAFF. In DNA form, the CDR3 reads TGTGCCAGCAGCACCTTGCCGGGGGGCGGAACTGAAGCTTTCTTT.

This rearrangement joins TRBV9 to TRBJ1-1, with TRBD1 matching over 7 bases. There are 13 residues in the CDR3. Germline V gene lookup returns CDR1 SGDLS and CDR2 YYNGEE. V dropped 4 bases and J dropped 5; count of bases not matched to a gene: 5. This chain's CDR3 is CASSLGGRTEAFF. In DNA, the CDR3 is TGTGCCAGCAGCTTAGGGGGCCGGACTGAAGCTTTCTTT.

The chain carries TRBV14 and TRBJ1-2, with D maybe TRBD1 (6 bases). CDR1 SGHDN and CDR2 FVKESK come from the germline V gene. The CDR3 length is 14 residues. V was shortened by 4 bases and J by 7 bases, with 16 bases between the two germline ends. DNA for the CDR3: TGTGCCAGCAGCCCCCACAGGGATTCGGGTGGCTACACCTTC. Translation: CASSPHRDSGGYTF.

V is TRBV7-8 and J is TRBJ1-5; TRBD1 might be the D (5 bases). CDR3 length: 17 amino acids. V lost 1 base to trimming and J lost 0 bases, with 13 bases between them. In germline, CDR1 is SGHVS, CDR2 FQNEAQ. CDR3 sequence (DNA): TGTGCCAGCAGCTTAGAATGGGCAGGGAATAGCAATCAGCCCCAGCATTTT. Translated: CASSLEWAGNSNQPQHF.

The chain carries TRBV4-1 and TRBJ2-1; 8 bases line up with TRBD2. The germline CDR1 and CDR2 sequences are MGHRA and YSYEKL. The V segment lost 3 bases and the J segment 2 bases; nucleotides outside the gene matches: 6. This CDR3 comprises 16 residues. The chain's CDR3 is CASSQGLAGPYNEQFF. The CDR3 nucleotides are TGCGCCAGCAGCCAGGGGCTAGCGGGTCCCTACAATGAGCAGTTCTTC.

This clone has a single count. The CDR3: CASSLDTGGQQPQHF. CDR3 DNA sequence: TGTGCCAGCAGCTTAGATACAGGGGGCCAACAGCCCCAGCATTTT. The chain is built from TRBV11-2 and TRBJ1-5, with 9 bases aligning to TRBD1. This CDR3 spans 15 amino acids. The V and J ends lost 0 bases and 7 bases, in that order; junction bases with no gene match: 4. CDR1 and CDR2 from the germline V gene are SGHAT and FQNNGV.

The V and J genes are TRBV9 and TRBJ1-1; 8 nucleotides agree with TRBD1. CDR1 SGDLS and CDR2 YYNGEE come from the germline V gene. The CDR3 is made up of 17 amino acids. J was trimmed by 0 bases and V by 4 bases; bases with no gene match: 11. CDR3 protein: CASSSQGGNFMNTEAFF. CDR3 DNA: TGTGCCAGCAGCTCACAGGGGGGAAATTTTATGAACACTGAAGCTTTCTTT.

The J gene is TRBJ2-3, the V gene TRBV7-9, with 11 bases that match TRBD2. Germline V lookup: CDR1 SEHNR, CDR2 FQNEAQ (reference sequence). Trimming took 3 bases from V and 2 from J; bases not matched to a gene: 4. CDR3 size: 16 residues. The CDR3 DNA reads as TGTGCCAGCAGCTTCGGGACTAGCGGAAACACAGATACGCAGTATTTT. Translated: CASSFGTSGNTDTQYF.

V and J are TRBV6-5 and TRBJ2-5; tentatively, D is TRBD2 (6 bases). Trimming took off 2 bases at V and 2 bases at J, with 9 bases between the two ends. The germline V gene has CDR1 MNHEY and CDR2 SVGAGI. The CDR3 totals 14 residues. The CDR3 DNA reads TGTGCCAGCAGTTACGGCGGAGGGCAAGAGACCCAGTACTTC. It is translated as CASSYGGGQETQYF.